This entry lists 4 T cell receptor beta chains sequenced from one sample in a study of shared clonotypes between healthy human individuals (dated by TCRdb to about 2020). Library creation used the immunoSEQ multiplex PCR assay. TCRdb obtained this table from immuneACCESS and retained in-frame rearrangements with V and J assigned. These tables miss some clones; where compared with another copy, unresolved V genes account for less than half of the shortfall, and the remainder is unexplained. Counted in this sample were 2 million to 3 million clones; around nine tenths of them appeared once. Together, the top ten hold 0.11% to 0.15% of the sample. The sequenced sample consisted of naive CD4+ T cells sorted from blood. What this sample's cell subset or site label stands for: CD45RA+ positively selected. These TCRs come from a man between 18 and 35 years old in good health.

This rearrangement joins TRBV29-1 to TRBJ2-5, with D perhaps matching TRBD2 (7 bases). This CDR3 is built from 15 residues. V was cut by 4 bases and J by 5 bases, with 20 bases left in between. Germline V gives CDR1 SQVTM, CDR2 ANQGSEA. The CDR3 sequence is CSVALFGGLGETQYF. The CDR3, as DNA: TGCAGCGTTGCTCTTTTCGGGGGGCTGGGGGAGACCCAGTACTTC.

This clone was recorded only once. The chain combines TRBV30 with TRBJ2-2; D is unresolved. The CDR3 is 12 residues long. CDR1 is GTSNPN, CDR2 SVGIG, per germline (reference sequence). Trimming removed 4 bases from V and 7 bases from J, with 10 bases in between. Here the CDR3 reads CAWTPKSGELFF. The CDR3 coding sequence is TGTGCCTGGACCCCAAAGAGCGGGGAGCTGTTTTTT. Based on the CDR3 plus reference TRBV30 and TRBJ2-2, the full variable domain is SQTIHQWPATLVQPVGSPLSLECTVEGTSNPNLYWYRQAAGRGLQLLFYSVGIGQISSEVPQNLSASRPQDRQFILSSKKLLLSDSGFYLCAWTPKSGELFFGEGSRLTVL.

The chain is built from TRBV11-2 and TRBJ1-5; 8 bases are shared with TRBD1. The CDR3 runs to 15 residues. V lost 1 base to trimming and J lost 4 bases; unmatched junction nucleotides: 3. Germline V gene lookup returns CDR1 SGHAT and CDR2 FQNNGV. DNA for the CDR3: TGTGCCAGCAGCTTAGCGACAGGGGTAAATCAGCCCCAGCATTTT. Translation gives CASSLATGVNQPQHF.

The chain recombines TRBV19 with TRBJ2-3; 12 nucleotides line up with TRBD2. After removal of 4 bases from V and 6 bases from J, the junction contained 8 bases not matched to a gene. Germline-derived CDR1 and CDR2 are LNHDA and SQIVND (reference sequence). This CDR3 comprises 16 residues. For the CDR3, the DNA is TGTGCCAGTAGTAGGACTAGCGGGGCGTCGGGGGATACGCAGTATTTT. It yields the protein CASSRTSGASGDTQYF.